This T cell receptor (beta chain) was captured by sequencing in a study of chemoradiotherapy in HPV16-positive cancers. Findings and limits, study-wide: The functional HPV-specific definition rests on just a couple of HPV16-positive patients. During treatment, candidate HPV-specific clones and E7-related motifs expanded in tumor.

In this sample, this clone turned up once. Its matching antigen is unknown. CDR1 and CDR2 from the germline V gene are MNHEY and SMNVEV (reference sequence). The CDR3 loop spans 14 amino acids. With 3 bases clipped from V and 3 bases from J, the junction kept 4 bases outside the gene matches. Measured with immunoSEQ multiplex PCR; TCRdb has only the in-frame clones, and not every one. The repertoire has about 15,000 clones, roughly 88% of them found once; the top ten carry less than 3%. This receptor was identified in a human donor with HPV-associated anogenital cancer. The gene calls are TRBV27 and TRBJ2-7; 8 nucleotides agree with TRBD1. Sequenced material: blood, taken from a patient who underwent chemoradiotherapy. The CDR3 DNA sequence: TGTGCCAGCAGTTTGGGACAGGTTATCTACGAGCAGTACTTC. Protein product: CASSLGQVIYEQYF.